This T cell receptor beta chain appears in the sequencing data of a study of early T cells in non-severe SARS-CoV-2 infection (dated by TCRdb to 2020 to 2023). Broadly, across the study: Bulk RNA from unsorted whole blood was used for TCR sequencing, so alpha and beta chains could not be paired. Study-wide conclusions, independent of this receptor: VDJdb matching was skewed toward anti-spike CD8 responses and likely underestimated virus-specific expansions, missing private and CD4 specificities.

Libraries came from 5' RACE. The instrument was a NextSeq 500. To correct for sequencing error and PCR bias, the TCR library protocol tagged individual cDNA molecules with unique molecular identifiers. TCR alpha and beta chains were both sequenced, and the abundances of alpha and beta sequences in each sample were closely correlated with each other. The study's processing was this. Decombinator V4 was used to annotate TCR sequences for V gene, J gene and CDR3. Expanded TCRs were defined as changing significantly between any two time points under a Poisson model with p below 0.0001. TCR abundances were normalised to the total number of TCRs sequenced per sample and were expressed as counts per million. MAIT TCRs were defined by TRAV1-2 paired with TRAJ12, TRAJ20 or TRAJ33, and iNKT TCRs by TRAV10 paired with TRAJ18. VDJdb, accessed on 1 November 2021, was searched for TCRs annotated for CMV, EBV and SARS-CoV-2, and TCRs annotated for more than one antigen were excluded. TCRdb cleaned the public reads at Q25 with fastp, built clones with MiXCR and kept in-frame beta chains. Rows matching on CDR3 protein sequence are summarized as one entry with the most common DNA and genes. TCRdb, rather than the study authors, made the V and J calls. Present in this sample are approximately 70,000 distinct CDR3 sequences, roughly 15% of which were seen just once. Clones ranked in the top ten supply around 15% of the sample.

From its cysteine to its phenylalanine, the CDR3 spans 15 amino acids. This entry keeps only the CDR3 DNA: 45 bases, framed from base 1. CDR1 and CDR2 are read off the germline V gene as SGHAT and FQNNGV. The V and J ends are trimmed by 4 bases and 5 bases, leaving 17 bases between them. This clonotype has a count of ten or more. The antigen this receptor binds is unknown. Nothing much larger sits one base from this clone, and base qualities are not available. Set within a cohort of healthcare workers in London, UK, this nested case-control study involved weekly PCR testing of nasopharyngeal swabs along with blood sampling. Healthcare workers were recruited during the week of the UK lockdown, between 23 and 31 March 2020, and followed weekly for up to about 15 weeks.

This chain is built from TRBV11-2 and TRBJ1-2; TRBD1 could be the D gene, as 6 bases match. Material: whole blood. The TCR comes from an adult who was a healthcare worker with PCR-confirmed SARS-CoV-2 infection or an uninfected control (not recorded which). The sequenced DNA is TGTGCCAGCAGCTCCAACAGGGAGTCTCGGTATGGCTACACCTTC. This gives the protein CASSSNRESRYGYTF.